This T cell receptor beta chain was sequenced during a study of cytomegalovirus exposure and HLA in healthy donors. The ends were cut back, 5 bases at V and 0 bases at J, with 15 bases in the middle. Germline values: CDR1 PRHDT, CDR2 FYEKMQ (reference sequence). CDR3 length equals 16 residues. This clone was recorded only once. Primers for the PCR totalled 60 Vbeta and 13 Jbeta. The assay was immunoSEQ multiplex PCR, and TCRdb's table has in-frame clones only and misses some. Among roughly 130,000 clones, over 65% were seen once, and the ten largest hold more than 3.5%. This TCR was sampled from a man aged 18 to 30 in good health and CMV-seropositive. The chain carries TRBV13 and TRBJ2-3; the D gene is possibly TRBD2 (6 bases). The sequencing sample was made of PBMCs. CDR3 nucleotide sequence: TGTGCCAGCAGCCACAAGATGCGGGGTAGCACAGATACGCAGTATTTT. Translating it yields CASSHKMRGSTDTQYF.